One sample yielded the 29 T cell receptor beta chains listed below, sequenced in a study of T-cell reconstitution after alpha-beta-depleted transplantation in children. Unique molecular identifiers were incorporated during preparation of the TCRbeta library. TCRdb re-analysed the PCR reads in MiXCR, keeping a single row per CDR3 protein. The data hold 490,000 or so distinct CDR3 sequences, with around 13% observed a single time. The source was PBMCs from the stem cell graft donor, collected from the stem cell graft. Receptors were obtained from a human donor who donated a stem cell graft to a child with combined immunodeficiency.

This clonotype was counted between two and nine times. The rearrangement uses TRBV6-1 and TRBJ1-2; no reliable D call. Trimming pared 6 bases from V and 4 bases from J, leaving 9 bases between. The CDR3 is made up of 12 amino acids. Germline lookup yields CDR1 MNHNS and CDR2 SASEGT. This CDR3 is CASSPLGYGYTF. In nucleotides, the CDR3 is TGTGCCAGCAGCCCGCTCGGCTATGGCTACACCTTC.

In this sample, this clonotype turned up a few times. The chain has TRBV7-2 and TRBJ2-7, with unresolved D. Germline-derived CDR1 and CDR2 are SGHTA and FQGNSA. Trimming stripped 4 bases from V and 6 bases from J, with 7 bases between. The CDR3 is made up of 11 amino acids. The CDR3 DNA sequence: TGTGCCAGCAGCTCCGTTTTCGAGCAGTACTTC. Its protein is CASSSVFEQYF.

V is TRBV11-2 and J is TRBJ2-5; the D gene is possibly TRBD2 (5 bases). CDR3 length equals 14 residues. Deletions cut 5 bases from V and 3 bases from J, with 13 bases between. Germline V lookup: CDR1 SGHAT, CDR2 FQNNGV. The CDR3, as DNA: TGTGCCAGCAGCCAGCGGACTGCCAAAGAGACCCAGTACTTC. Translated, it gives CASSQRTAKETQYF.

This clonotype has at least ten counts. J is TRBJ2-2 and V is TRBV3-1; the D is unclear. The CDR3 runs 16 residues. V was trimmed by 0 bases and J by 1 base, leaving 9 bases between them. Per the germline V gene, CDR1 is LGHDT and CDR2 is YNNKEL (reference sequence). CDR3 nucleotide sequence: TGTGCCAGCAGCCAAGATCTAAGGGTGAACACCGGGGAGCTGTTTTTT. Its translation is CASSQDLRVNTGELFF.

Many counts were recorded for this clonotype. The J gene is TRBJ2-3, the V gene TRBV7-8, with D tentatively TRBD2 (6 bases). Germline V gene data show CDR1 as SGHVS and CDR2 as FQNEAQ. The V end lost 1 base, the J end lost 0 bases, and 11 bases lay between the germline ends. CDR3 size: 16 residues. The CDR3 region has the DNA TGTGCCAGCAGCTTAGAGGAGGGATCGAGCACAGATACGCAGTATTTT. Translated, it gives CASSLEEGSSTDTQYF.

The chain couples TRBV7-9 to TRBJ2-2, with D uncertain. The germline V and J ends were trimmed by 3 bases and 1 base, with 9 bases remaining between them. This CDR3 region has 15 residues. Looked up from germline, CDR1 is SEHNR and CDR2 is FQNEAQ (reference sequence). CDR3 region: CASSFTNQNTGELFF. The CDR3 nucleotides read TGTGCCAGCAGCTTCACAAACCAGAACACCGGGGAGCTGTTTTTT.

The chain combines TRBV20-1 with TRBJ2-1; 10 bases are shared with TRBD1. Germline loops: CDR1 DFQATT, CDR2 SNEGSKA (reference sequence). The CDR3 is 16 amino acids. V lost 6 bases to trimming and J lost 4 bases; unmatched junction nucleotides: 12. CDR3 in DNA: TGCAGTGCGACCCACCGGGACAGGGGTATATACAATGAGCAGTTCTTC. Its translation: CSATHRDRGIYNEQFF.

The V gene is TRBV7-9, the J gene TRBJ2-1, with D possibly matching TRBD1 (6 bases). Germline lookup yields CDR1 SEHNR and CDR2 FQNEAQ (reference sequence). This CDR3 has 15 residues. The V end lost 3 bases, the J end lost 0 bases, and 9 bases lay between the germline ends. CDR3 bases: TGTGCCAGCAGCTTTAGGGGGTTCTCCTACAATGAGCAGTTCTTC. Its protein is CASSFRGFSYNEQFF. Filled out from reference TRBV7-9 and TRBJ2-1, the complete variable domain reads DTGVSQNPRHKITKRGQNVTFRCDPISEHNRLYWYRQTLGQGPEFLTYFQNEAQLEKSRLLSDRFSAERPKGSFSTLEIQRTEQGDSAMYLCASSFRGFSYNEQFFGPGTRLTVL.

Written as DNA, the CDR3 is TGTGCCAGCAGTTCATCCGGGACAGGGAGATACAATGAGCAGTTCTTC. It encodes CASSSSGTGRYNEQFF. V and J are TRBV6-2 or TRBV6-3 and TRBJ2-1; TRBD1 aligns across 9 bases. The CDR3 extends over 16 amino acids. V was pared by 4 bases and J by 4 bases, with 8 bases of the junction left unmatched. Germline V gene lookup returns CDR1 MNHEY and CDR2 SVGEGT.

This clonotype was seen a few times. V is TRBV6-2 or TRBV6-3 and J is TRBJ2-6; 10 bases map to TRBD2. CDR1 and CDR2 (germline): MNHEY, SVGEGT. J was trimmed by 0 bases and V by 1 base; bases with no gene match: 3. This CDR3 has 18 amino acids. The CDR3 region is CASSYLGTSVSGANVLTF. The CDR3 DNA sequence: TGTGCCAGCAGTTACTTGGGGACTAGCGTCTCTGGGGCCAACGTCCTGACTTTC.

V gene TRBV29-1 combines with J gene TRBJ2-1; D remains ambiguous. This CDR3 is built from 9 residues. V lost 7 bases and J lost 6, with 4 bases in between. The V gene's germline CDR1 is SQVTM and CDR2 ANQGSEA. The CDR3 region has the DNA TGCAGCGACGGCAATGAGCAGTTCTTC. Encoded protein: CSDGNEQFF.

The chain carries TRBV12-3 or TRBV12-4 and TRBJ2-7, with 8 bases lining up with TRBD1. This CDR3 region has 19 residues. J lost 2 bases, V lost 4 bases, and 19 bases had no gene match. CDR3 sequence reads: CASSSPTGAATPSTYEQYF. The CDR3 nucleotides are TGTGCCAGCAGTTCCCCGACAGGGGCCGCAACACCATCAACCTACGAGCAGTACTTC.

This clonotype was found a few times. The gene calls are TRBV5-1 and TRBJ1-5, with TRBD1 matching 7 bases. With V trimmed by 6 bases and J by 1 base, 7 bases remained unmatched. Per germline, CDR1 SGHRS and CDR2 YFSETQ. The CDR3 has 15 residues. The CDR3 loop is CASKTGVGSNQPQHF. The DNA of the CDR3 is TGCGCCAGCAAAACAGGGGTGGGCAGCAATCAGCCCCAGCATTTT.

This clonotype showed up many times. The V gene is TRBV6-5, the J gene TRBJ1-5; D remains ambiguous. Germline V lookup: CDR1 MNHEY, CDR2 SVGAGI. Deletions cut 5 bases from V and 1 base from J, with 9 bases between. This CDR3 contains 14 residues. The CDR3 DNA is TGTGCCAGCAGTCCTCCCTCCAGCAATCAGCCCCAGCATTTT. Protein: CASSPPSSNQPQHF.

This clonotype was seen only a few times. The chain links TRBV7-2 to TRBJ1-6; D is unresolved. CDR1 SGHTA and CDR2 FQGNSA come from the germline V gene. This CDR3 has 15 residues. V lost 2 bases to trimming and J lost 0 bases, with 5 bases between them. DNA of the CDR3: TGTGCCAGCAGCTTACACAGCTCCTATAATTCACCCCTCCACTTT. Amino acid sequence: CASSLHSSYNSPLHF.

This clonotype was seen ten or more times. The rearrangement uses TRBV7-8 and TRBJ1-3; D remains ambiguous. V lost 2 bases and J lost 2, with 7 bases in between. Germline V CDR1 and CDR2: SGHVS, FQNEAQ. The CDR3 totals 14 residues. CDR3 DNA: TGTGCCAGCAGCTTACTTATTACTGGAAACACCATATATTTT. It encodes CASSLLITGNTIYF.

This chain joins TRBV20-1 and TRBJ1-1, with D perhaps matching TRBD1 (5 bases). CDR1 is DFQATT and CDR2 is SNEGSKA in the germline V gene (reference sequence). The CDR3 runs 15 residues. Trimming pared 5 bases from V and 0 bases from J, leaving 16 bases between. CDR3 sequence: CSAYKGLGMNTEAFF. DNA of the CDR3: TGCAGTGCTTACAAGGGACTGGGGATGAACACTGAAGCTTTCTTT.

The chain employs TRBV4-3 and TRBJ2-1, with D uncertain. The CDR3 has 15 amino acids. Germline loops: CDR1 LGHNA, CDR2 YSLEER. The V and J ends lost 0 bases and 3 bases respectively, with 9 bases between them. In DNA form, the CDR3 reads TGCGCCAGCAGCCAAGAAAGTCGGCTCTACAATGAGCAGTTCTTC. This codes for CASSQESRLYNEQFF.

This clonotype showed up many times. CDR3 sequence reads: CASRRTSGSHEQYF. The CDR3 nucleotides read TGTGCCAGCAGACGGACTAGCGGGAGTCACGAGCAGTACTTC. V is TRBV7-9 and J is TRBJ2-7, with TRBD2 matching 13 bases. In germline, CDR1 is SEHNR, CDR2 FQNEAQ (reference sequence). V lost 6 bases and J lost 5; bases outside the gene matches: 4. The CDR3 has 14 amino acids.

V gene TRBV2 combines with J gene TRBJ2-7; D gene uncertain. Germline CDR1 and CDR2: SNHLY and FYNNEI. Trimming took 7 bases from V and 3 from J, leaving 10 bases between them. The CDR3 sequence is 12 residues long. CDR3 nucleotides: TGTGCCAGCAATGCGCCCTACTACGAGCAGTACTTC. It is translated as CASNAPYYEQYF.

This clonotype came up many times. The V gene is TRBV4-3, the J gene TRBJ2-1, with TRBD1 as a possible D gene (6 bases). Deletions cut 0 bases from V and 8 bases from J, with 17 bases between. CDR1 LGHNA and CDR2 YSLEER come from the germline V gene. The CDR3 is 16 residues long. Here the CDR3 reads CASSQDMGHVADEQFF. The CDR3 DNA reads TGCGCCAGCAGCCAAGATATGGGACACGTAGCCGATGAGCAGTTCTTC.

This clonotype was counted between two and nine times. The V gene is TRBV29-1, the J gene TRBJ1-4; D ambiguous. The V gene lost 6 bases and the J gene lost 1 base, with 9 bases spanning the gap. The CDR3 is 13 residues long. Germline V gene data show CDR1 as SQVTM and CDR2 as ANQGSEA. The DNA of the CDR3 is TGCAGCGTCGAGCAAGAAACTAATGAAAAACTGTTTTTT. Translated: CSVEQETNEKLFF.

J is TRBJ2-1 and V is TRBV20-1; no definite D call. Germline V gene data show CDR1 as DFQATT and CDR2 as SNEGSKA (reference sequence). This CDR3 has 14 amino acids. Trimming shortened V by 0 bases and J by 3 bases, and 9 bases separated the two germline ends. CDR3 DNA: TGCAGTGCTAGAGATCGTAATTACTACAATGAGCAGTTCTTC. Its translation is CSARDRNYYNEQFF.

V usage is TRBV5-6 and J usage is TRBJ1-5; a possible D gene is TRBD1 (6 bases). Germline values: CDR1 SGHDT, CDR2 YYEEEE. The CDR3 has 11 residues. With 4 bases removed from V and 9 bases from J, the gap between germline ends came to 8 bases. CDR3: CASSRGGPQHF. In nucleotides, the CDR3 is TGTGCCAGCAGCAGGGGGGGGCCCCAGCATTTT.

This clonotype was recorded a few times. The DNA of the CDR3 is TGTGCCAGCAGCTTGGAGGTCACTAGCGGAGACACCGGGGAGCTGTTTTTT. Its protein product is CASSLEVTSGDTGELFF. This chain connects TRBV5-6 to TRBJ2-2, with 8 bases lining up with TRBD2. The CDR3 loop spans 17 amino acids. V lost 0 bases to trimming and J lost 3 bases; unmatched junction nucleotides: 7. The germline CDR1 and CDR2 sequences are SGHDT and YYEEEE.

A few counts support this clonotype. This chain joins TRBV20-1 and TRBJ2-3; 11 bases line up with TRBD2. Germline-derived CDR1 and CDR2 are DFQATT and SNEGSKA (reference sequence). The trim removed 4 bases at V and 3 bases at J, leaving 3 bases unmatched. The CDR3 has 14 amino acids. As DNA, the CDR3 is TGCAGTGCTACGACTAGCGGGGTGACAGATACGCAGTATTTT. It yields the protein CSATTSGVTDTQYF.

This clonotype came up many times. The genes are TRBV5-1 and TRBJ1-2, with 8 positions matching TRBD1. The J segment lost 2 bases and the V segment lost 4 bases, leaving 4 bases of the junction unmatched. The CDR3 has 14 amino acids. Germline V CDR1 and CDR2: SGHRS, YFSETQ. The CDR3 coding sequence is TGCGCCAGCAGCACGCGGACAGGGAACTATGGCTACACCTTC. Encoded protein: CASSTRTGNYGYTF.

This clonotype was seen a handful of times. This CDR3 reads CSVEGLRGSTDTQYF. DNA of the CDR3: TGCAGCGTTGAAGGTTTAAGGGGGAGCACAGATACGCAGTATTTT. This sequence joins TRBV29-1 and TRBJ2-3; the D gene is possibly TRBD1 (6 bases). This CDR3 has 15 residues. V lost 1 base to trimming and J lost 0 bases, with 11 bases between them. Germline V lookup: CDR1 SQVTM, CDR2 ANQGSEA.

The genes are TRBV28 and TRBJ2-3; D is uncertain. The CDR3 extends over 12 amino acids. The V end was cut by 7 bases, the J end by 6 bases, with 11 bases between. Germline lookup yields CDR1 MDHEN and CDR2 SYDVKM. The CDR3 sequence: CASNGHGDTQYF. The CDR3 region has the DNA TGTGCCAGCAACGGGCACGGGGATACGCAGTATTTT.